The 10 T cell receptor beta chains reported below all come from one sample, sequenced in a study of neurological immune-mediated disorders. MiXCR, applied by TCRdb to the 5' RACE reads, yields one record per CDR3 protein. Among tens of thousands of distinct CDR3 sequences listed, more than 10% were seen once. Time point reported: longitudinal time-point 2. Sample: PBMCs. These receptor sequences come from a woman in her thirties or forties in good health.

This clonotype was counted at least ten times. The chain combines TRBV11-2 with TRBJ1-1, with D perhaps TRBD1 (6 bases). This CDR3 is built from 17 residues. The V gene's germline CDR1 is SGHAT and CDR2 FQNNGV. Trimming left V 5 bases short and J 0 bases short, with 19 bases between. The CDR3 DNA sequence: TGTGCCAGCAGCCCAGGGGCCCGGGGGCCGCTGAACACTGAAGCTTTCTTT. It translates to CASSPGARGPLNTEAFF.

This clonotype was seen repeatedly, ten times or more. The rearrangement links TRBV20-1 to TRBJ1-5; possible D gene TRBD1, 5 bases. The CDR3 runs 15 residues. V was pared by 4 bases and J by 4 bases, with 17 bases between. From germline, CDR1 is DFQATT and CDR2 SNEGSKA (reference sequence). The CDR3 sequence: CSAINTGLVNQPQHF. The DNA for the CDR3 is TGCAGTGCTATAAATACAGGCCTCGTTAATCAGCCCCAGCATTTT.

This clonotype showed up just a few times. The chain has TRBV6-2 or TRBV6-3 and TRBJ2-1, with D tentatively TRBD2 (6 bases). This CDR3 comprises 13 residues. Germline V gene sequence: CDR1 MNHEY, CDR2 SVGEGT. Trimming took off 2 bases at V and 9 bases at J, with 11 bases between the two ends. CDR3 protein: CASSYPGVPEQFF. The DNA for the CDR3 is TGTGCCAGCAGTTACCCGGGGGTACCTGAGCAGTTCTTC.

This clonotype was observed many times. The chain carries TRBV29-1 and TRBJ2-2; 8 bases line up with TRBD2. This CDR3 spans 14 amino acids. The junction had 5 bases not matched to a gene; V was cut back by 8 bases and J by 0 bases. Germline CDR1 reads SQVTM; CDR2 reads ANQGSEA. The CDR3 is CSFTRGANTGELFF. DNA of the CDR3: TGCAGCTTCACGCGGGGGGCGAACACCGGGGAGCTGTTTTTT.

This clonotype was observed at least ten times. This sequence joins TRBV20-1 and TRBJ2-1, with D hard to call. The germline CDR1 and CDR2 sequences are DFQATT and SNEGSKA (reference sequence). The CDR3 has 14 residues. Trimming removed 6 bases from V and 4 bases from J, with 16 bases in between. CDR3 bases: TGCAGTGCACCTAATATTGGGGATTACAATGAGCAGTTCTTC. Its translation is CSAPNIGDYNEQFF.

In this sample, this clonotype turned up many times. In DNA, the CDR3 is TGTGCCAGCAGTTTGGATTACAATGAGCAGTTCTTC. Protein sequence: CASSLDYNEQFF. V and J are TRBV12-3 or TRBV12-4 and TRBJ2-1; the D is unclear. This CDR3 contains 12 residues. The V and J ends lost 3 bases and 4 bases respectively, with 4 bases between them.

This clonotype was recorded many times. The rearrangement joins TRBV20-1 to TRBJ1-1; 11 bases agree with TRBD1. Losses at the gene ends were 0 bases for V and 7 bases for J; bases not matched to a gene: 7. Germline V CDR1 and CDR2: DFQATT, SNEGSKA (reference sequence). The CDR3 loop spans 15 amino acids. For the CDR3, the DNA is TGCAGTGCTAGAGAGGAGGACAGGGGGCGGGTTGAAGCTTTCTTT. Translated, it gives CSAREEDRGRVEAFF.

This clonotype was counted ten times or more. This sequence joins TRBV7-2 and TRBJ2-5; D is possibly TRBD2 (6 bases). Germline V gives CDR1 SGHTA, CDR2 FQGNSA. The V and J ends lost 3 bases and 2 bases respectively, with 13 bases between them. The CDR3 runs to 15 residues. The CDR3 spells CASSFIRGLQETQYF. The CDR3 bases are TGTGCCAGCAGCTTTATCCGGGGACTGCAAGAGACCCAGTACTTC.

This clonotype was counted ten times or more. The V gene is TRBV5-6, the J gene TRBJ1-2, with D unclear. The germline V gene encodes CDR1 SGHDT and CDR2 YYEEEE. The CDR3 extends over 14 amino acids. Trimming stripped 3 bases from V and 5 bases from J, with 14 bases between. CDR3 bases: TGTGCCAGCAGCTCGGACTGGAGAAAGTATGGCTACACCTTC. Residues: CASSSDWRKYGYTF.

Ten or more counts support this clonotype. The V and J genes are TRBV20-1 and TRBJ1-6, with D uncertain. Germline loops: CDR1 DFQATT, CDR2 SNEGSKA (reference sequence). This CDR3 is 12 amino acids long. V lost 0 bases and J 12 bases, leaving 9 bases between the germline ends. The CDR3 DNA sequence: TGCAGTGCTAGAGATGTCGGGGAACCCCTCCACTTT. Its translation: CSARDVGEPLHF.